A selection of T cell receptor beta chains follows, all from one sample in a study of blood T cell repertoires in COVID-19. Measured with immunoSEQ multiplex PCR; TCRdb has only the in-frame clones, and not every one. The sample yields approximately 170,000 clones, around 87% seen once. Sequenced: peripheral blood. Receptors originate from a man aged 18 to 30 with active or convalescent COVID-19. Both conserved end residues are part of each CDR3. Expanded clones are given a class, and other clones once, few, many or no size at all.

abundance	j_gene	v_gene	len	CDR3aa
few	TRBJ1-4	TRBV11-3	15	CASSFRGQGPEKLFF
NA	TRBJ2-1	TRBV7-9	15	CASSLLLAGGLEQFF
NA	TRBJ2-1	TRBV12-3/TRBV12-4	11	CASRPLNEQFF
NA	TRBJ2-7	TRBV12-3/TRBV12-4	13	CASSLTSGYEQYF
once	TRBJ1-6	TRBV30	13	CAWSKGNNSPLHF
NA	TRBJ1-1	TRBV5-4	13	CASSLGQSPEAFF
NA	TRBJ1-6	TRBV7-2	16	CASSPDSFSYNSPLHF
NA	TRBJ2-1	TRBV4-3	16	CASSRSSSGRANEQFF
NA	TRBJ2-3	TRBV2	12	CASKVVSDTQYF
once	TRBJ2-1	TRBV24-1	14	CATSDLLFSNEQFF
NA	TRBJ1-2	TRBV28	16	CASSSRAGQAPYGYTF
NA	TRBJ2-7	TRBV12-3/TRBV12-4	13	CASVPGQGTEQYF
NA	TRBJ1-3	TRBV5-4	14	CASSLRQGGNTIYF
once	TRBJ2-7	TRBV6-5	13	CASRTGQGYEQYF
NA	TRBJ2-3	TRBV2	23	CASSEASFSGPRGEADVTDTQYF
NA	TRBJ2-7	TRBV3-1/TRBV3-2	16	CASSQEAQRAVVEQYF
NA	TRBJ2-2	TRBV29-1	15	CSVVLQGAYTGELFF
few	TRBJ1-4	TRBV7-9	15	CASSSTTGGPGKLFF
NA	TRBJ1-1	TRBV10-3	14	CAISWDSASTEAFF
NA	TRBJ1-5	TRBV5-5	15	CASSLARGYNQPQHF
NA	TRBJ2-1	TRBV7-2	14	CASSFSQGNNEQFF
NA	TRBJ1-1	TRBV9	14	CASSPDRDAQEAFF
NA	TRBJ1-4	TRBV28	14	CASSPVATNEKLFF
few	TRBJ1-1	TRBV6-1	13	CASSEVRLTEAFF
NA	TRBJ2-2	TRBV18	14	CASSLQGPAGELFF
NA	TRBJ1-4	TRBV9	17	CASSPSGTGGADEKLFF
NA	TRBJ2-3	TRBV29-1	15	CSAVGLAGVGDTQYF